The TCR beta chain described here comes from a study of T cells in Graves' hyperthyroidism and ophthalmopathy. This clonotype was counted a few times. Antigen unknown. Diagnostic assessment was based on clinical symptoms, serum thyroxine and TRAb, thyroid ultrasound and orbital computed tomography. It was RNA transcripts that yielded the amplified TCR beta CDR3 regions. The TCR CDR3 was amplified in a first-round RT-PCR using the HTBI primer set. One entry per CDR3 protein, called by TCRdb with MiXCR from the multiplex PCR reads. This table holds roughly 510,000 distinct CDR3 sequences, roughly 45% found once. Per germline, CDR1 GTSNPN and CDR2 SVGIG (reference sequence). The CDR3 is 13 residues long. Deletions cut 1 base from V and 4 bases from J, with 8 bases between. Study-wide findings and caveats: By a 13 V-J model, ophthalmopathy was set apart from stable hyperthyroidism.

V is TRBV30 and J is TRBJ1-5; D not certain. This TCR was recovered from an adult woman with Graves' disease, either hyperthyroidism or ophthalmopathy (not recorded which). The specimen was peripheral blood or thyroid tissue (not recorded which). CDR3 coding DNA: TGTGCCTGGAGTGAGGGCCCAAATCAGCCCCAGCATTTT. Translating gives CAWSEGPNQPQHF.